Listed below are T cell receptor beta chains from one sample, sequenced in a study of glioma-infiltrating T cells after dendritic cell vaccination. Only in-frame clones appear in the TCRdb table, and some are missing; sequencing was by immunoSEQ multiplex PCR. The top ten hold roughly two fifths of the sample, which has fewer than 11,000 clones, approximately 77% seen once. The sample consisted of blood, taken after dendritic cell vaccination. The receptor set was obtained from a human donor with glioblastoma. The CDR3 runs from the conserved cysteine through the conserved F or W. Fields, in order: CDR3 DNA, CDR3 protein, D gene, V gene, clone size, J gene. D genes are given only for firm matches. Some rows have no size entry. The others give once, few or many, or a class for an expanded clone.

CDR3nt: TGTGCCAGCAGCCCCAACCGGGGACAGGGGATCTACGAGCAGTACTTC; CDR3aa: CASSPNRGQGIYEQYF; d_gene: TRBD1; v_gene: TRBV11-1; abundance: -; j_gene: TRBJ2-7
CDR3nt: TGTGCCAGCAGCTTACTAGCGGGAGATGAGCAGTTCTTC; CDR3aa: CASSLLAGDEQFF; d_gene: TRBD2; v_gene: TRBV11-1; abundance: -; j_gene: TRBJ2-1
CDR3nt: TGTGCCAGCAGTTTTCGAGGGCTCTATGGCTACACCTTC; CDR3aa: CASSFRGLYGYTF; d_gene: -; v_gene: TRBV27; abundance: -; j_gene: TRBJ1-2
CDR3nt: TGTGCCAGCAGCTCACCGGAACAGGGTGCAGATACGCAGTATTTT; CDR3aa: CASSSPEQGADTQYF; d_gene: -; v_gene: TRBV11-3; abundance: -; j_gene: TRBJ2-3
CDR3nt: TGTGCCAGCAGCTTTTCCAATTACGAGCAGTACTTC; CDR3aa: CASSFSNYEQYF; d_gene: -; v_gene: TRBV7-6; abundance: -; j_gene: TRBJ2-7
CDR3nt: TGTGCCAGCAGTGGAGGAGCTGGGAACTATGGCTACACCTTC; CDR3aa: CASSGGAGNYGYTF; d_gene: -; v_gene: TRBV6-1; abundance: few; j_gene: TRBJ1-2
CDR3nt: TGTGCCAGCAGCCAGGGGACAGCATCCTACGAGCAGTACTTC; CDR3aa: CASSQGTASYEQYF; d_gene: TRBD1; v_gene: TRBV6-5; abundance: -; j_gene: TRBJ2-7
CDR3nt: TGTGCCAGCAGTGGAGGACAGGGGAGGACCGGGGAGCTGTTTTTT; CDR3aa: CASSGGQGRTGELFF; d_gene: TRBD1; v_gene: TRBV6-5; abundance: -; j_gene: TRBJ2-2
CDR3nt: TGCGCCAGCAGCCCAGCGGGAGGGCCAGTGCAGTACTTC; CDR3aa: CASSPAGGPVQYF; d_gene: TRBD2; v_gene: TRBV5-1; abundance: -; j_gene: TRBJ2-7
CDR3nt: TGTGCCAGCAGCTGGACAGGGGTTTCCTACGAGCAGTACTTC; CDR3aa: CASSWTGVSYEQYF; d_gene: TRBD1; v_gene: TRBV5-5; abundance: -; j_gene: TRBJ2-7
CDR3nt: TGTGCCAGCAGCTCCCGGGGACTAGCGGCGCTCGCTGAGCTGTTTTTT; CDR3aa: CASSSRGLAALAELFF; d_gene: TRBD2; v_gene: TRBV7-9; abundance: -; j_gene: TRBJ2-2
CDR3nt: TGTGCCAGCAGCCCCCGCCTAGGACAGGGGTCAGATACGCAGTATTTT; CDR3aa: CASSPRLGQGSDTQYF; d_gene: TRBD1; v_gene: TRBV9; abundance: -; j_gene: TRBJ2-3
CDR3nt: TGTGCCAGCAGTTCTACGGGACTAGCGGGAGGGCCGGGGGGTGAGCAGTACTTC; CDR3aa: CASSSTGLAGGPGGEQYF; d_gene: TRBD2; v_gene: TRBV27; abundance: -; j_gene: TRBJ2-7
CDR3nt: TGTGCCAGCACCGAGAAAGCGGGAGGGCCTATTATCACCGGGGAGCTGTTTTTT; CDR3aa: CASTEKAGGPIITGELFF; d_gene: TRBD2; v_gene: TRBV9; abundance: -; j_gene: TRBJ2-2
CDR3nt: TGTGCCAGCAGCCTCGGGTACGGGAGGATCTACGAGCAGTACTTC; CDR3aa: CASSLGYGRIYEQYF; d_gene: TRBD2; v_gene: TRBV11-2; abundance: -; j_gene: TRBJ2-7
CDR3nt: TGTGCCAGCAGTCCCGACAGCACTAGCAATCAGCCCCAGCATTTT; CDR3aa: CASSPDSTSNQPQHF; d_gene: -; v_gene: TRBV28; abundance: -; j_gene: TRBJ1-5
CDR3nt: TGTGCCAGCGGACAGGGGGTTCAGCCCCAGCATTTT; CDR3aa: CASGQGVQPQHF; d_gene: TRBD1; v_gene: TRBV6-5; abundance: -; j_gene: TRBJ1-5
CDR3nt: TGTGCCAGCAGTCCGGGGGTGTCCTACAATGAGCAGTTCTTC; CDR3aa: CASSPGVSYNEQFF; d_gene: -; v_gene: TRBV6-1; abundance: -; j_gene: TRBJ2-1
CDR3nt: TGTGCCAGCAGCTTACCGGGACAGCCAGAGACCCAGTACTTC; CDR3aa: CASSLPGQPETQYF; d_gene: TRBD1; v_gene: TRBV7-2; abundance: -; j_gene: TRBJ2-5
CDR3nt: TGTGCCAGCAAGCTTGGAGGGCGAGCGGGAGATTCCTACGAGCAGTACTTC; CDR3aa: CASKLGGRAGDSYEQYF; d_gene: TRBD2; v_gene: TRBV27; abundance: -; j_gene: TRBJ2-7
CDR3nt: TGTGCCAGCAGTGACTCGGGACAGGGTACGGAGACCCAGTACTTC; CDR3aa: CASSDSGQGTETQYF; d_gene: TRBD1; v_gene: TRBV6-4; abundance: -; j_gene: TRBJ2-5
CDR3nt: TGTGCCAGCAGCTACCAAGAGACCCAGTACTTC; CDR3aa: CASSYQETQYF; d_gene: -; v_gene: TRBV2; abundance: -; j_gene: TRBJ2-5
CDR3nt: TGTGCCAGCAGCTCGAGGACAGGGGCAAACACTGAAGCTTTCTTT; CDR3aa: CASSSRTGANTEAFF; d_gene: TRBD1; v_gene: TRBV7-2; abundance: -; j_gene: TRBJ1-1
CDR3nt: TGTGCCAGCAGCCCCGGACAGGGAACCTACAATGAGCAGTTCTTC; CDR3aa: CASSPGQGTYNEQFF; d_gene: TRBD1; v_gene: TRBV5-5; abundance: -; j_gene: TRBJ2-1
CDR3nt: TGTGCCTGGAGCATCCACCCGGGGGAAGGCACAGATACGCAGTATTTT; CDR3aa: CAWSIHPGEGTDTQYF; d_gene: -; v_gene: TRBV30; abundance: few; j_gene: TRBJ2-3
CDR3nt: TGTGCCACCAGGGGACAGGGTCCGGGCGAGCAGTACTTC; CDR3aa: CATRGQGPGEQYF; d_gene: TRBD1; v_gene: TRBV15; abundance: -; j_gene: TRBJ2-7